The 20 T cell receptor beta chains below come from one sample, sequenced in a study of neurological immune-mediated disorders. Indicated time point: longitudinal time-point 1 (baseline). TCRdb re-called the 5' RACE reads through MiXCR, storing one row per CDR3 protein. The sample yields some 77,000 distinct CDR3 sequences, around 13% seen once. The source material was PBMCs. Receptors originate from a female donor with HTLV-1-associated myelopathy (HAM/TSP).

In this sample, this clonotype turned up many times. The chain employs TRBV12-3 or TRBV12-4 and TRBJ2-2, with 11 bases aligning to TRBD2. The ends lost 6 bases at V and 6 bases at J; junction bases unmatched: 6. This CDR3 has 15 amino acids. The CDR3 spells CASSLAGGTAGELFF. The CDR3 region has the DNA TGTGCCAGCAGCCTAGCGGGGGGAACGGCCGGGGAGCTGTTTTTT.

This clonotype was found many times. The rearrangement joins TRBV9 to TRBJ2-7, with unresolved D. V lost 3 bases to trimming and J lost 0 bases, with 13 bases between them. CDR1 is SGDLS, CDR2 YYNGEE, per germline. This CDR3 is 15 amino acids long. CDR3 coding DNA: TGTGCCAGCAGCGCCGGCATTACGAGCTCCTACGAGCAGTACTTC. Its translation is CASSAGITSSYEQYF. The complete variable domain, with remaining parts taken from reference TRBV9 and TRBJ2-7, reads DSGVTQTPKHLITATGQRVTLRCSPRSGDLSVYWYQQSLDQGLQFLIQYYNGEERAKGNILERFSAQQFPDLHSELNLSSLELGDSALYFCASSAGITSSYEQYFGPGTRLTVT.

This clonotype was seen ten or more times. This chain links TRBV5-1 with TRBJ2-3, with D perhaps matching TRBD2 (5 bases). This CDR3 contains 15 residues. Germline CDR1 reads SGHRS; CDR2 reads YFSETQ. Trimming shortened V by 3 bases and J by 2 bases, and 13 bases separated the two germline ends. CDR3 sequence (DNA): TGCGCCAGCAGCTCCGGGGTTTATCTCACAGATACGCAGTATTTT. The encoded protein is CASSSGVYLTDTQYF.

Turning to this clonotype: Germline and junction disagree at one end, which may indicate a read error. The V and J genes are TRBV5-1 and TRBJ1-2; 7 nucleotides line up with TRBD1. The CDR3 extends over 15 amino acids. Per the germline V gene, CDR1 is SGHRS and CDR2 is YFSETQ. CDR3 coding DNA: TGCGCCAGCAGAGAGGGGACAGTCGAGGTCTATGGCTACAGCTTC. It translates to CASREGTVEVYGYSF.

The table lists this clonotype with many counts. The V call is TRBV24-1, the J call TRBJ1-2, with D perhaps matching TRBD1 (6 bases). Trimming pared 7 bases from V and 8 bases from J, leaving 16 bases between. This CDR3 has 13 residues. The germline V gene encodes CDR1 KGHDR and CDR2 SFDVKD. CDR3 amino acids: CATSLRDNRGYTF. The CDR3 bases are TGTGCCACCAGCTTACGGGACAATAGAGGCTACACCTTC.

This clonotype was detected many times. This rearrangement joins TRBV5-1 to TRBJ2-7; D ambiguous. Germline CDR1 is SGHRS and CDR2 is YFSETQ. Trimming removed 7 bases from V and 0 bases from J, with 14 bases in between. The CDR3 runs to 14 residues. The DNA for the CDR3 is TGCGCCAGCCGGAATACAGCAAGCTCCTACGAGCAGTACTTC. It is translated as CASRNTASSYEQYF. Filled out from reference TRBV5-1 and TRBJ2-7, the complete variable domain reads KAGVTQTPRYLIKTRGQQVTLSCSPISGHRSVSWYQQTPGQGLQFLFEYFSETQRNKGNFPGRFSGRQFSNSRSEMNVSTLELGDSALYLCASRNTASSYEQYFGPGTRLTVT.

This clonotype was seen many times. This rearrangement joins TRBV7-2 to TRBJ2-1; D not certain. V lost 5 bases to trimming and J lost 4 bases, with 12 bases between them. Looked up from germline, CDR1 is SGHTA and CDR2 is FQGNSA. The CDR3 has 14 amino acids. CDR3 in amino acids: CASSDPDKYNEQFF. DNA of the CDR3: TGTGCCAGCAGCGACCCTGACAAGTACAATGAGCAGTTCTTC.

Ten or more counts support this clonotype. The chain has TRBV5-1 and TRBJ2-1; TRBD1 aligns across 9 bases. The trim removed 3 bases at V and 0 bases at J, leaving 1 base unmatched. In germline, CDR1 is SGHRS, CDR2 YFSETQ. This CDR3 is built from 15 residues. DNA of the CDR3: TGCGCCAGCAGCTGGACAGGGGACTCCTACAATGAGCAGTTCTTC. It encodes CASSWTGDSYNEQFF.

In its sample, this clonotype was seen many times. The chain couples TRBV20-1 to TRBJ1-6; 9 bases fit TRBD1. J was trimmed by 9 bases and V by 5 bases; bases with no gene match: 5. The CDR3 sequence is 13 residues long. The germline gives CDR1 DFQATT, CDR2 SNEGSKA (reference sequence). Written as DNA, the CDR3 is TGCAGTGCTGACACAGGGGGCGTTTCACCCCTCCACTTT. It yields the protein CSADTGGVSPLHF.

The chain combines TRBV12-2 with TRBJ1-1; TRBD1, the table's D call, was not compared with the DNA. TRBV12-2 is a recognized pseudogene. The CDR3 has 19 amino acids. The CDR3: CASRTEGHRERPGNTEAFF. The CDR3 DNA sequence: TGTGCAAGTCGCACCGAAGGGCACAGGGAAAGGCCAGGGAACACTGAAGCTTTCTTT.

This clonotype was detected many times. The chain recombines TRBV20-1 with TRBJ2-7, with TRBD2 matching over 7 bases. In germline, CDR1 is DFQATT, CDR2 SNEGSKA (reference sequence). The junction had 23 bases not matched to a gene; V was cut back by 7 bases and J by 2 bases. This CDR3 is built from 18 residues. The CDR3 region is CSGVPPLGSQRGPYEQYF. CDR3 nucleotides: TGCAGTGGGGTACCCCCCCTAGGGTCTCAGCGGGGTCCCTACGAGCAGTACTTC.

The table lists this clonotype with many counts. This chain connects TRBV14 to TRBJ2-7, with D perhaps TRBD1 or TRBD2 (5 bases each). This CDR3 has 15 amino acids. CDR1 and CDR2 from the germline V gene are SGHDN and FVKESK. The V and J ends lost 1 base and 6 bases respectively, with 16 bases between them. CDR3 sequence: CASSQVRGRVLEQYF. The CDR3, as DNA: TGTGCCAGCAGCCAAGTTCGGGGCAGGGTCCTCGAGCAGTACTTC. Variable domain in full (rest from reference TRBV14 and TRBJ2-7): EAGVTQFPSHSVIEKGQTVTLRCDPISGHDNLYWYRRVMGKEIKFLLHFVKESKQDESGMPNNRFLAERTGGTYSTLKVQPAELEDSGVYFCASSQVRGRVLEQYFGPGTRLTVT.

CDR3 coding DNA: TGTGCCAGCAGCCTGACTAGCGGGGGGGCAGAGACCCAGTACTTC. This translates into CASSLTSGGAETQYF. This chain connects TRBV5-5 to TRBJ2-5; TRBD2 matches 14 bases. Germline V CDR1 and CDR2: SGHKS, YYEKEE (reference sequence). The CDR3 totals 15 residues. Trimming took 4 bases from V and 4 from J; bases not matched to a gene: 3. The variable domain in full, completed from reference TRBV5-5 and TRBJ2-5, reads DAGVTQSPTHLIKTRGQQVTLRCSPISGHKSVSWYQQVLGQGPQFIFQYYEKEERGRGNFPDRFSARQFPNYSSELNVNALLLGDSALYLCASSLTSGGAETQYFGPGTRLLVL.

CDR3 amino acids: CASSTQGAQNTGELFF. The CDR3, as DNA: TGCGCCAGCAGCACCCAGGGGGCGCAGAACACCGGGGAGCTGTTTTTT. The genes are TRBV5-1 and TRBJ2-2; 8 bases map to TRBD1. The CDR3 extends over 16 amino acids. The V segment lost 4 bases and the J segment 1 base; nucleotides outside the gene matches: 6. Germline values: CDR1 SGHRS, CDR2 YFSETQ.

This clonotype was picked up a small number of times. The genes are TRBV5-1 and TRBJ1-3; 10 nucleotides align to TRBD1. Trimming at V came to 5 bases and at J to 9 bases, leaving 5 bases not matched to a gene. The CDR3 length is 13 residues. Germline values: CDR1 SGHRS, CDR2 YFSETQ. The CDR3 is CASRGTGVTTIYF. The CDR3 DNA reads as TGCGCCAGCAGAGGGACAGGGGTGACCACCATATATTTT.

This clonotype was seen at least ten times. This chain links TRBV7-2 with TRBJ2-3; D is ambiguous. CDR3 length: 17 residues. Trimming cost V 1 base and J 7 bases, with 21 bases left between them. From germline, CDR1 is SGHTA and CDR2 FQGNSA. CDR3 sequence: CASSLVLRTSSGYTQYF. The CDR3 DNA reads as TGTGCCAGCAGCTTAGTCCTCCGGACCTCTTCCGGTTATACGCAGTATTTT. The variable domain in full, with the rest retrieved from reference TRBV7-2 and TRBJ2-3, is GAGVSQSPSNKVTEKGKDVELRCDPISGHTALYWYRQSLGQGLEFLIYFQGNSAPDKSGLPSDRFSAERTGGSVSTLTIQRTQQEDSAVYLCASSLVLRTSSGYTQYFGPGTRLTVL.

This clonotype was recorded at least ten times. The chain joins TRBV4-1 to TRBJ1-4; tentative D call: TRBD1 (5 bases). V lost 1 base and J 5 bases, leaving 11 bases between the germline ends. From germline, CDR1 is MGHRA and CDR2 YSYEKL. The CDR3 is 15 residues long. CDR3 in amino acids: CASSQGPAGNEKLFF. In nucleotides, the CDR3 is TGCGCCAGCAGCCAAGGGCCGGCAGGGAATGAAAAACTGTTTTTT.

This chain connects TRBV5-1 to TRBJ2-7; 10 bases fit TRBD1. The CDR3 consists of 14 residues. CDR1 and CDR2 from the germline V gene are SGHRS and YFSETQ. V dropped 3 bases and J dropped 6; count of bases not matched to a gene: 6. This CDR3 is CASSYGQGGSEQYF. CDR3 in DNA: TGCGCCAGCAGCTACGGACAGGGGGGTTCCGAGCAGTACTTC.

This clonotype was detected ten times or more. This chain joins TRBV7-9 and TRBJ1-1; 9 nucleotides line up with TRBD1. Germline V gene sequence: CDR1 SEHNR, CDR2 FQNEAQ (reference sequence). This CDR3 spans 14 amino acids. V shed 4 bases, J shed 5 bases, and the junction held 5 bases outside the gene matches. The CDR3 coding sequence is TGTGCCAGCAGCTCGTGGACAGGGGTGACTGAAGCTTTCTTT. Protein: CASSSWTGVTEAFF.

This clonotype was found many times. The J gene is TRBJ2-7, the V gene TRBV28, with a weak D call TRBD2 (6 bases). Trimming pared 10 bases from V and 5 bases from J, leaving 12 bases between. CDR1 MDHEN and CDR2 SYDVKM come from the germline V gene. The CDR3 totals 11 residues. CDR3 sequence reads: CATREAHEQYF. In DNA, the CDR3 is TGTGCCACCAGGGAGGCCCACGAGCAGTACTTC.